This TCR beta chain was sequenced for a study of cytomegalovirus exposure and HLA in healthy donors. The table lists this clone with a count of one. The CDR3 length is 16 residues. Germline lookup yields CDR1 KGHSH and CDR2 LQKENI. V gave up 4 bases and J gave up 0 bases; unmatched junction bases: 6. The PCR used 60 Vbeta and 13 Jbeta primers. Measured with immunoSEQ multiplex PCR; TCRdb has only the in-frame clones, and not every one. The table lists around 160,000 clones, 68% of them singletons, with roughly 1.5% in the top ten. The sequencing input was PBMCs. The sequence came from a man aged 50 to 60 in good health and CMV-seronegative. The V call is TRBV18, the J call TRBJ2-5; 9 bases line up with TRBD2. This chain's CDR3 is CASSQFSGGDQETQYF. The CDR3 DNA is TGTGCCAGCTCACAGTTTAGCGGGGGTGACCAAGAGACCCAGTACTTC.